The T cell receptor (gamma chain) described here comes from a study of γδ T cells in repeated Plasmodium falciparum infection. This clone has ten or more counts. Given a far larger clone just one base away, this is likely a sequencing read error. Different DNA sequences within this sample yield the same CDR3. This CDR3 contains 13 residues. CDR1 is EGSTGY, CDR2 YDSYTSSV, per germline. Flow sorting of PBMC yielded separate Vgamma9/Vdelta2+ and Vdelta2-negative gammadelta T cell populations for bulk repertoire analysis. TCRdb reanalysed the multiplex PCR reads via CATT. The top ten hold 25% to 30% of the sample, which has 11,000 to 15,000 gamma-chain clones, more than 1.5% seen once.

The sequence derives from a pool of human donors (malaria-infected and uninfected, not separated). Sequenced: gamma-delta T cells from blood. The rearrangement joins TRGV4 to TRGJ1 or TRGJ2. CDR3 protein: CATWEKNYYKKLF. The DNA of the CDR3 is TGTGCCACCTGGGAAAAGAATTATTATAAGAAGCTCTTT.